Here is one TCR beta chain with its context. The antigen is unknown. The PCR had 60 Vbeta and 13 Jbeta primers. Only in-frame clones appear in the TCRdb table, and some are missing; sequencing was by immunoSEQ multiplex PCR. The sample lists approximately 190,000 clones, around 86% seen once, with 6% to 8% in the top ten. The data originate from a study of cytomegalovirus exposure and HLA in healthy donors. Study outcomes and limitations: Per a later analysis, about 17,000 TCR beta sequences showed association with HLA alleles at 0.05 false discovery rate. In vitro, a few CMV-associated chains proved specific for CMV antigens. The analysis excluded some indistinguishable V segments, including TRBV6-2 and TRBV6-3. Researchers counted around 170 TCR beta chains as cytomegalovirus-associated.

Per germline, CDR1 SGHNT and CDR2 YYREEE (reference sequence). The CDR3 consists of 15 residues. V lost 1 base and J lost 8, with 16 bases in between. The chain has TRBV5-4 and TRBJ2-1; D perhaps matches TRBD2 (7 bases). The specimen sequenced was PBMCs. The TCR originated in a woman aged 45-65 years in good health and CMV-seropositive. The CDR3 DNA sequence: TGTGCCAGCAGCTTGCCCGGGGGGCAGGTCTATGAGCAGTTCTTC. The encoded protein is CASSLPGGQVYEQFF.